Sequencing of this TCR beta chain was carried out in a study of T cell responses to AZD1222 COVID-19 vaccine. Germline CDR1 and CDR2: LNHDA and SQIVND (reference sequence). J lost 4 bases, V lost 6 bases, and 7 bases had no gene match. CDR3 size: 16 residues. Study-wide points: Donors were chiefly white British, with a greater number of females, and clonal diversity was perhaps underestimated. None of the repertoires were sampled until the peak T cell response had passed. Recipients of AZD1222 seropositive at baseline numbered only 5 or 6.

The repertoire was sequenced with immunoSEQ multiplex PCR; TCRdb's copy has only in-frame clones and lacks some. The data hold approximately 100,000 clones, with over 90% observed a single time. The count of this clone is one. Its antigen is still unknown. This sequence was found in an adult in good health. The sample in question was peripheral blood, obtained on day 0 of AZD1222 vaccination. The rearrangement uses TRBV19 and TRBJ1-4; 11 bases fit TRBD1. CDR3 loop: CASRGQGAVGNEKLFF. For the CDR3, the DNA is TGTGCCAGTAGAGGACAGGGGGCAGTCGGTAATGAAAAACTGTTTTTT.